What follows are 6 T cell receptor beta chains derived from one specimen sequenced in a study of human T cells and chemical hapten exposure (dated by TCRdb to the early 2020s). The time point label for this specimen denotes: patch test 2, 6 weeks after DPC sensitization. The label giving this sample's treatment or condition can be read as: therapeutic diphenylcyclopropenone sensitization with weekly scalp DPC. The library relied on RACE. Data came from a NextSeq 500. The public reads were reanalyzed by TCRdb: fastp trimming at Q25, MiXCR alignment, in-frame beta chains only. All rows with the same CDR3 protein become a single entry with the most common DNA and genes. The sample data list fewer than 80,000 distinct CDR3 sequences, and around a tenth of these were observed just once. The ten biggest clones cover 6.8% of the sample. The sequenced sample was whole blood, obtained in connection with sensitization to the hapten diphenylcyclopropenone (DPC). The receptors shown here come from a woman in her fifties or sixties with alopecia areata. Some clones in this sample may be carry-over from other donors' samples.

V is TRBV5-6 and J is TRBJ2-7; D gene ambiguous. The germline V gene has CDR1 SGHDT and CDR2 YYEEEE. CDR3 size: 14 residues. V lost 2 bases and J lost 1, with 10 bases in between. In DNA, the CDR3 is TGTGCCAGCAGCTTCCGGAGCCGGTCCTACGAGCAGTACTTC. This encodes CASSFRSRSYEQYF.

This clonotype appeared many times. This chain joins TRBV12-3 or TRBV12-4 and TRBJ2-7; the match to TRBD2 covers 8 bases. The CDR3 has 14 amino acids. Trimming took 6 bases from V and 3 from J; bases not matched to a gene: 7. The CDR3 region has the DNA TGTGCCAGCAGCCCAAGCGGGAGTTTCTACGAGCAGTACTTC. It yields the protein CASSPSGSFYEQYF.

This sequence joins TRBV3-1 and TRBJ2-3, with 15 positions matching TRBD2. The V segment lost 4 bases and the J segment 4 bases; nucleotides outside the gene matches: 6. The CDR3 covers 17 residues. Per germline, CDR1 LGHDT and CDR2 YNNKEL (reference sequence). The CDR3 coding sequence is TGTGCCAGCAGCCCGGGACTAGCGGGAGGCGCATCAGATACGCAGTATTTT. It encodes CASSPGLAGGASDTQYF.

The sample holds many counts of this clonotype. Here the CDR3 reads CASSSQPGLAGTQETQYF. The DNA of the CDR3 is TGCGCCAGCAGCTCCCAACCGGGACTAGCGGGAACACAAGAGACCCAGTACTTC. The chain joins TRBV5-1 to TRBJ2-5; 13 bases agree with TRBD2. From germline, CDR1 is SGHRS and CDR2 YFSETQ. V dropped 3 bases and J dropped 2; count of bases not matched to a gene: 10. The CDR3 length is 18 residues. The variable domain in full, with the rest retrieved from reference TRBV5-1 and TRBJ2-5, is KAGVTQTPRYLIKTRGQQVTLSCSPISGHRSVSWYQQTPGQGLQFLFEYFSETQRNKGNFPGRFSGRQFSNSRSEMNVSTLELGDSALYLCASSSQPGLAGTQETQYFGPGTRLLVL.

This clonotype was recorded at least ten times. V usage is TRBV6-1 and J usage is TRBJ1-2; possible D gene TRBD1, 5 bases. V was clipped by 5 bases and J by 4 bases, with 17 bases between them. This CDR3 contains 15 residues. CDR1 and CDR2 (germline): MNHNS, SASEGT. The CDR3 nucleotides are TGTGCCAGCAGTTCGCTTACAGGAGGGGTCTATGGCTACACCTTC. It yields the protein CASSSLTGGVYGYTF.

The table lists this clonotype with many counts. The chain combines TRBV10-2 with TRBJ1-3; D unresolved. V dropped 10 bases and J dropped 4 bases, with 14 bases sitting between them. CDR3 length equals 13 residues. CDR1 is WSHSY and CDR2 is SAAADI in the germline V gene. CDR3 sequence: CATLIQPGNTIYF. CDR3 coding DNA: TGCGCCACCCTGATACAGCCGGGAAACACCATATATTTT.